The clone carrying this T cell receptor beta chain came up a few times. Gene names denote mouse genes. The sequence runs out 1 residue before the end of the CDR3; the remainder is reconstructed from the germline J gene. This record comes from a study of tissue T cells after allogeneic stem cell transplantation. Clones were read by immunoSEQ multiplex PCR, and TCRdb kept only the in-frame ones, dropping some. Of some 6,700 clones listed, about 53% were seen once; the top ten hold 3.8%. The time point: mouse harvest day 7 after allogeneic transplant. Mouse grafts combined 10^7 T-cell-depleted bone marrow cells with 10^6 splenic CD5+ T cells. The CDR3 sequence is 14 residues long. Germline CDR1 and CDR2: KGHTA and FQNQQP.

Sequenced: gut tissue. The chain has TRBV23 and TRBJ2-5; the table gives TRBD1 as D, unverified against the DNA. This receptor was obtained from a female BALB/c mouse given C57BL/6 T cells with graft-versus-host disease after an allogeneic hematopoietic cell transplant. This CDR3 is CSSSQFPGQDTQYF. The sequenced CDR3 bases are TGCTCCAGCAGTCAATTTCCAGGCCAAGACACCCAGTAC. Together with reference TRBV23 and TRBJ2-5, the CDR3 gives the full variable domain: DAAVTQKPRYLIKMKGQEAEMKCIPEKGHTAVFWYQQKQSKELKFLIYFQNQQPLDQIDMVKERFSAVCPSSSLCSLGIRTCEAEDSALYLCSSSQFPGQDTQYFGPGTRLLVL.